This is a list of T cell receptor beta chains from one sample in a study of OX40 agonist ivuxolimab in advanced cancers. Using immunoSEQ multiplex PCR, the repertoire was profiled, and TCRdb retains in-frame clones only, with some absent. The data contain about 93,000 clones, 94% of them seen just once; the ten biggest clones take up around 3%. The material sequenced was CD4+ or CD8+ T cells sorted from blood, taken in a trial of the OX40 agonist ivuxolimab. These receptors all stem from an adult with an advanced solid tumor such as melanoma, head and neck, liver or kidney cancer. The CDR3 runs from the conserved cysteine through the conserved F or W.

V gene,J gene,CDR3 protein
TRBV6-5,TRBJ2-5,CASNSGSTGVETQYF
TRBV9,TRBJ2-1,CASSVAGTSGSAEQFF
TRBV6-5,TRBJ2-3,CASSYGRTDTQYF
TRBV6-4,TRBJ1-2,CASPRDRPNYNYGYTF
TRBV29-1,TRBJ1-3,CSATGQIGNTIYF
TRBV18,TRBJ2-5,CASSPSPGTDQETQYF
TRBV5-1,TRBJ2-3,CASSLVSGSTDTQYF
TRBV7-2,TRBJ1-1,CASSLRGATEAFF
TRBV30,TRBJ2-3,CAWASVAGATDTQYF
TRBV28,TRBJ2-7,CASSPVFAYEQYF
TRBV7-2,TRBJ2-3,CASSLGASGGTDTQYF
TRBV2,TRBJ1-1,CASSLRVGTEAFF
TRBV27,TRBJ2-7,CASSLTTGPRNEQYF
TRBV6-5,TRBJ1-3,CASSKRGGNTIYF
TRBV5-1,TRBJ2-7,CASSPEDVSYEQYF
TRBV15,TRBJ2-3,CATSPSGMSGDTQYF
TRBV2,TRBJ2-1,CASSEEGGIHNEQFF
TRBV27,TRBJ2-2,CASSSAALGGELFF
TRBV7-6,TRBJ2-5,CASSPGQTEETQYF
TRBV30,TRBJ1-1,CAWSVGTGGNTEAFF
TRBV5-5,TRBJ2-1,CASSLAGYREQFF
TRBV7-8,TRBJ2-3,CASSLRLAVPDTQYF
TRBV27,TRBJ2-1,CASSFSGNEQFF
TRBV11-2,TRBJ2-5,CASSPAEGQETQYF
TRBV29-1,TRBJ2-2,CSARQGGTGELFF
TRBV11-2,TRBJ1-1,CASSQGQGDTEAFF
TRBV13,TRBJ2-3,CASSHPSGGTSDTQYF
TRBV20-1,TRBJ1-4,CSAGVGEKLFF
TRBV7-9,TRBJ2-1,CASSLSADAHNEQFF
TRBV6-5,TRBJ2-5,CASSPRWDQETQYF
TRBV4-1,TRBJ1-1,CASSSSIEAFF
TRBV10-3,TRBJ1-1,CAISEPKVNTEAFF
TRBV4-3,TRBJ1-1,CASSQYAVMNTEAFF
TRBV2,TRBJ2-2,CATRGAAGELFF
TRBV19,NA,CASSTSSGTLDYEQYF
TRBV6-5,TRBJ2-3,CASSPGGGFTDTQYF
TRBV12-5,TRBJ1-1,CASGPRDRDPNTEAFF
TRBV7-2,TRBJ1-4,CASSLILGRKLFF
TRBV30,TRBJ1-4,CAWSVGTGGNEKLFF
TRBV19,TRBJ2-5,CASSRGGMRKETQYF
TRBV21-1,TRBJ2-2,CASSKVGTSGTNTGELFF